This T cell receptor (beta chain) was recovered during a study of radiation and T cells in renal cell carcinoma. Study outcomes and limitations: From baseline, blood top tumor clonotypes peaked at 2 weeks post-radiation.

The repertoire was sequenced with immunoSEQ multiplex PCR; TCRdb's copy has only in-frame clones and lacks some. The data hold some 100,000 clones, with under 90% observed a single time. A single count supports this clone. The target antigen is unknown. CDR1 is MNHEY and CDR2 is SMNVEV in the germline V gene (reference sequence). V dropped 2 bases and J dropped 5 bases, with 9 bases sitting between them. The CDR3 covers 14 residues. Time point denoted: baseline pretreatment blood. Documented treatment: 15 Gy SBRT to primary tumor, nephrectomy 4 weeks later. Radiation-treated patients gave blood at baseline, week 2 and week 4. The tumor was a clear cell renal cell carcinoma.

Sample: blood, taken from a patient whose treatment included radiotherapy and nephrectomy. The rearrangement links TRBV27 to TRBJ2-2, with unresolved D. This clonotype was sampled from a man aged 60 to 75 with renal cell carcinoma. The DNA for the CDR3 is TGTGCCAGCAGTTTACCCCAGAATACCGGGGAGCTGTTTTTT. It is translated as CASSLPQNTGELFF.